This passage covers 9 T cell receptor beta chains from one sample sequenced in a study of cytomegalovirus exposure and HLA in healthy donors. PCR involved 60 Vbeta and 13 Jbeta primers. The method was immunoSEQ multiplex PCR; TCRdb's version includes in-frame clones alone and lacks a portion of them. The sample lists approximately 90,000 clones; more than 70% were seen once. The sequenced sample was PBMCs. The receptors were gathered from a man aged 25 to 40 in good health and CMV-seronegative.

This clone appeared a single time. This chain uses TRBV6-1 with TRBJ2-3, with 11 bases identical to TRBD2. The junction had 6 bases not matched to a gene; V was cut back by 2 bases and J by 8 bases. From germline, CDR1 is MNHNS and CDR2 SASEGT. CDR3 length: 15 amino acids. CDR3 nucleotide sequence: TGTGCCAGCAGTGAATTCCGTCTAGCGGGAGGTACGCAGTATTTT. Residues: CASSEFRLAGGTQYF.

A remark on this clone: One end of the junction varies from germline; a read error may be responsible. The CDR3 DNA reads as TGTGCCATCAGTGCCCAAACCGGGACAGGGCCTGATTCACCCCTCCACTTT. Its protein product is CAISAQTGTGPDSPLHF. The gene calls are TRBV6-1 and TRBJ1-6; 9 nucleotides agree with TRBD1. The length of the CDR3 is 17 residues. Per the germline V gene, CDR1 is MNHNS and CDR2 is SASEGT.

The CDR3 sequence: CASSLGGTGGVDEQYF. Written as DNA, the CDR3 is TGCGCCAGCAGCTTGGGCGGGACAGGGGGAGTCGACGAGCAGTACTTC. The J gene is TRBJ2-7, the V gene TRBV5-1; TRBD1 agrees at 11 bases. Germline-derived CDR1 and CDR2 are SGHRS and YFSETQ. The CDR3 is made up of 16 amino acids. V lost 0 bases, J lost 5 bases, and 7 bases stayed unmatched. Filled out from reference TRBV5-1 and TRBJ2-7, the complete variable domain reads KAGVTQTPRYLIKTRGQQVTLSCSPISGHRSVSWYQQTPGQGLQFLFEYFSETQRNKGNFPGRFSGRQFSNSRSEMNVSTLELGDSALYLCASSLGGTGGVDEQYFGPGTRLTVT.

This clone was observed a single time. The chain combines TRBV11-2 with TRBJ1-6; a weak D match, TRBD1 (5 bases). The CDR3 contains 15 residues. Germline V gives CDR1 SGHAT, CDR2 FQNNGV. V gave up 4 bases and J gave up 7 bases, with 14 bases separating them. DNA of the CDR3: TGTGCCAGCAGCTCAGTGACAGCTTCAAATTCACCCCTCCACTTT. Its protein product is CASSSVTASNSPLHF.

This clone has a single count. The chain recombines TRBV9 with TRBJ1-1, with 8 bases aligning to TRBD1. Trimming at V came to 1 base and at J to 1 base, leaving 9 bases not matched to a gene. The CDR3 has 17 residues. Germline CDR1 SGDLS, CDR2 YYNGEE. CDR3: CASSVLDVGQGNTEAFF. CDR3 DNA: TGTGCCAGCAGCGTATTAGACGTTGGACAGGGGAACACTGAAGCTTTCTTT. Combining the CDR3 with reference TRBV9 and TRBJ1-1 gives the whole variable domain DSGVTQTPKHLITATGQRVTLRCSPRSGDLSVYWYQQSLDQGLQFLIQYYNGEERAKGNILERFSAQQFPDLHSELNLSSLELGDSALYFCASSVLDVGQGNTEAFFGQGTRLTVV.

V and J are TRBV28 and TRBJ2-2, with 7 bases fitting TRBD1. The V gene end was trimmed by 5 bases and the J gene end by 0 bases; junction bases not matched to a gene: 3. This CDR3 is built from 15 residues. Germline CDR1 MDHEN, CDR2 SYDVKM. The DNA of the CDR3 is TGTGCCAGCAGTATAGGGGGCTCGAACACCGGGGAGCTGTTTTTT. Its protein product is CASSIGGSNTGELFF.

As to this clone: The junction departs from the called germline gene at one end, perhaps through a read error. The chain uses TRBV11-2 and TRBJ2-7; D might be TRBD2 (5 bases). CDR3 size: 13 residues. Germline loops: CDR1 SGHAT, CDR2 FQNNGV. Written as DNA, the CDR3 is TGTGCCAGCAACTTAGTGGCGGGCTACGAGCAGTACTTC. It yields the protein CASNLVAGYEQYF.

V and J are TRBV30 and TRBJ2-5; TRBD1 matches 7 bases. CDR3 size: 13 residues. The V gene's germline CDR1 is GTSNPN and CDR2 SVGIG (reference sequence). J lost 1 base, V lost 4 bases, and 3 bases had no gene match. The CDR3 here is CAWNRGPQETQYF. The CDR3 DNA reads as TGTGCCTGGAACAGGGGACCCCAAGAGACCCAGTACTTC.

The CDR3 is CASAGGAEETQYF. Here the CDR3 DNA reads TGTGCCAGTGCAGGGGGCGCCGAAGAGACCCAGTACTTC. The V call is TRBV19, the J call TRBJ2-5; 8 bases are shared with TRBD1. With V trimmed by 8 bases and J by 3 bases, 5 bases remained unmatched. The CDR3 is 13 amino acids. CDR1 is LNHDA and CDR2 is SQIVND in the germline V gene (reference sequence).